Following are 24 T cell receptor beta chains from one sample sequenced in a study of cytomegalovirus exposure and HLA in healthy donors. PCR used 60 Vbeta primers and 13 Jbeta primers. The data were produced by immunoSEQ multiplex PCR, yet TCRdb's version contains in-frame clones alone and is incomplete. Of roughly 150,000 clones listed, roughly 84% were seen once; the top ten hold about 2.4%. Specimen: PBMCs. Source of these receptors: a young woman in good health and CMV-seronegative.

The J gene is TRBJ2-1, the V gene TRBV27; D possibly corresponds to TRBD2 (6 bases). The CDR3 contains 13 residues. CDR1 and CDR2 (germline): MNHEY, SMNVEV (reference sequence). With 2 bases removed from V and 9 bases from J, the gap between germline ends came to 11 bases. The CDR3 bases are TGTGCCAGCAGTTTAGCTTTCGGGAGTGAGCAGTTCTTC. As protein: CASSLAFGSEQFF.

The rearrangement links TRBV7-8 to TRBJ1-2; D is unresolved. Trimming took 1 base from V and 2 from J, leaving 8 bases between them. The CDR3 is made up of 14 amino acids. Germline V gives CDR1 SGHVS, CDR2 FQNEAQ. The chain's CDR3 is CASSLELQNYGYTF. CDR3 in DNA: TGTGCCAGCAGCTTAGAGTTGCAGAACTATGGCTACACCTTC.

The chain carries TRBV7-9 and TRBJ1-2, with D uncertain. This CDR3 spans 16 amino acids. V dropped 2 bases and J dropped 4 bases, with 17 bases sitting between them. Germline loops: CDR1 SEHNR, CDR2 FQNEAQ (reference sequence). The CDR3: CASSLHSPILSYGYTF. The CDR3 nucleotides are TGTGCCAGCAGCTTACACAGCCCCATTCTTTCCTATGGCTACACCTTC.

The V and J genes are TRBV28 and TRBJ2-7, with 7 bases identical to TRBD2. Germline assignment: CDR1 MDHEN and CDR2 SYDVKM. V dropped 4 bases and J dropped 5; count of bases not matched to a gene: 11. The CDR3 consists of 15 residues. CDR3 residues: CASSSGLGKKDEQYF. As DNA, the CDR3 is TGTGCCAGCAGTTCAGGACTAGGCAAGAAGGACGAGCAGTACTTC.

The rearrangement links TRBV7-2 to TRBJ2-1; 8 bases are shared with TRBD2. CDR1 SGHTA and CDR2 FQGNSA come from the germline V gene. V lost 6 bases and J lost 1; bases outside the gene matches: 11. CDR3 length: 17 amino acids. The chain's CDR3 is CASSSGLAGGSYNEQFF. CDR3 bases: TGTGCCAGCAGTTCGGGGCTGGCGGGAGGATCCTACAATGAGCAGTTCTTC.

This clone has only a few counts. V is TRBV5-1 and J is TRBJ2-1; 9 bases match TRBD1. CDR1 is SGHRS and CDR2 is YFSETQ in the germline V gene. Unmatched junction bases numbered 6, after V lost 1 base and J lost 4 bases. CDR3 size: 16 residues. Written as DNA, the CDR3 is TGCGCCAGCAGCTTGATCGGGACAGGGTCATACAATGAGCAGTTCTTC. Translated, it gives CASSLIGTGSYNEQFF.

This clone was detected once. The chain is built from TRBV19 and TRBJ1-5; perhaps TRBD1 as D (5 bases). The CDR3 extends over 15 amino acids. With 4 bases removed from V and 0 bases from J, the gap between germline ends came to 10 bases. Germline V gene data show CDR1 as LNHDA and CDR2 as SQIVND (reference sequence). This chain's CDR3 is CASSRAGISNQPQHF. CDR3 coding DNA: TGTGCCAGTAGTAGGGCAGGGATTAGCAATCAGCCCCAGCATTTT.

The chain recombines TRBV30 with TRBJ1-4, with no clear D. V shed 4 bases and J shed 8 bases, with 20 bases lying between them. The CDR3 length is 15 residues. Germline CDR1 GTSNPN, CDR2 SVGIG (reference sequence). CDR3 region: CAWTFGRGGLEKLFF. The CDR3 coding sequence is TGTGCCTGGACCTTCGGCCGGGGAGGATTGGAAAAACTGTTTTTT.

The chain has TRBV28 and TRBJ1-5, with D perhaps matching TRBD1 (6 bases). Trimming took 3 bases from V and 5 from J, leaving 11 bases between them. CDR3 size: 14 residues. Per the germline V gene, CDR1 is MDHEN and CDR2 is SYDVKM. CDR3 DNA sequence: TGTGCCAGCAGTTTCCTGGACAGATATCAGCCCCAGCATTTT. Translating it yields CASSFLDRYQPQHF.

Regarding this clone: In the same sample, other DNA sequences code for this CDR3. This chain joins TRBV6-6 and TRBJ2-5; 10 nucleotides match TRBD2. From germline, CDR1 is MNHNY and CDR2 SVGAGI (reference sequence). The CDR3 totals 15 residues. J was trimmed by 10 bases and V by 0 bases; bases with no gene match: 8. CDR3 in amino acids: CASSYSPELAGNQYF. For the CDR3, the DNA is TGTGCCAGCAGTTACTCTCCGGAACTAGCGGGAAACCAGTACTTC.

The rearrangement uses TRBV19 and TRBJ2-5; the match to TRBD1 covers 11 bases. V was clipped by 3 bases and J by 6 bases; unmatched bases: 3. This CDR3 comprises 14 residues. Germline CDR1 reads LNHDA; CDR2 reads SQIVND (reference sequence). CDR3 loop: CASSIGTGGQTQYF. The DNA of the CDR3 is TGTGCCAGTAGTATTGGGACAGGGGGTCAGACCCAGTACTTC.

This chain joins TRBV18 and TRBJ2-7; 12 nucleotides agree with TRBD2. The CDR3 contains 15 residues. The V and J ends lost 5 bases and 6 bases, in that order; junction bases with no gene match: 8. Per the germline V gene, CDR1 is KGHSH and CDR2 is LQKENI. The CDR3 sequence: CASSETGTSGSEQYF. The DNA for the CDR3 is TGTGCCAGCTCAGAGACCGGGACTAGCGGGTCCGAGCAGTACTTC.

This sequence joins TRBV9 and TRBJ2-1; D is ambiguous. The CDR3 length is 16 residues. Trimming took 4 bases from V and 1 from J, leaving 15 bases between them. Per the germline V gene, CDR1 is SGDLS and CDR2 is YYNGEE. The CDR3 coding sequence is TGTGCCAGCAGCCCAATGACTTCGTTATCCTACAATGAGCAGTTCTTC. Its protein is CASSPMTSLSYNEQFF.

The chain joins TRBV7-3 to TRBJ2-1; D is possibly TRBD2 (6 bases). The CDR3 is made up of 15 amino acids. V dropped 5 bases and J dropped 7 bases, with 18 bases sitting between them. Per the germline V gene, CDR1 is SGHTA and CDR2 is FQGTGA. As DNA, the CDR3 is TGTGCCAGCAGCCAGAGCGGGTCCTTCGGGAATGAGCAGTTCTTC. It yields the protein CASSQSGSFGNEQFF.

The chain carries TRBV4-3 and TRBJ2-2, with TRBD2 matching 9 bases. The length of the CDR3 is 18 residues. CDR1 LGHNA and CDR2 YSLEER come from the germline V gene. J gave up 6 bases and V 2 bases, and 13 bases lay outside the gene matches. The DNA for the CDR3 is TGCGCCAGCAGCCAATTTCTGGGGCTAGCGGGAAACGCCGGGGAGCTGTTTTTT. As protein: CASSQFLGLAGNAGELFF.

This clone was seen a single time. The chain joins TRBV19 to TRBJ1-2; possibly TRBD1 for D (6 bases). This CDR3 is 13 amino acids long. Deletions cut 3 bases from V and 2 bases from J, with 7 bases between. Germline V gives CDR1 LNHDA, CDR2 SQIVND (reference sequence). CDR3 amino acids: CASSIQGNYGYTF. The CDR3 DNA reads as TGTGCCAGTAGTATCCAGGGGAACTATGGCTACACCTTC.

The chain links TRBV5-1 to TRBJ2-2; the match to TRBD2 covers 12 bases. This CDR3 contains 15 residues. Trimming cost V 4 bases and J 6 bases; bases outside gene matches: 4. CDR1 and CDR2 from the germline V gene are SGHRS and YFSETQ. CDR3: CASSRLAGVSGELFF. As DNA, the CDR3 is TGCGCCAGCAGCCGACTAGCGGGAGTGTCCGGGGAGCTGTTTTTT.

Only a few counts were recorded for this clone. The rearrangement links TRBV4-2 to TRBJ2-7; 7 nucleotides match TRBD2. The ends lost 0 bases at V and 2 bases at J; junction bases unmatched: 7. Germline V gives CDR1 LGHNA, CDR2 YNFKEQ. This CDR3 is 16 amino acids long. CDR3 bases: TGTGCCAGCAGCCAAGAGCTTGGCCTAGCGGCCTACGAGCAGTACTTC. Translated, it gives CASSQELGLAAYEQYF.

The DNA for the CDR3 is TGTGCCATCGCAGGGCTAGCGGGGGGCCAAGAGACCCAGTACTTC. Its translation is CAIAGLAGGQETQYF. V is TRBV10-3 and J is TRBJ2-5; TRBD2 matches 11 bases. With 8 bases clipped from V and 1 base from J, the junction kept 6 bases outside the gene matches. The V gene's germline CDR1 is ENHRY and CDR2 SYGVKD. CDR3 length: 15 residues.

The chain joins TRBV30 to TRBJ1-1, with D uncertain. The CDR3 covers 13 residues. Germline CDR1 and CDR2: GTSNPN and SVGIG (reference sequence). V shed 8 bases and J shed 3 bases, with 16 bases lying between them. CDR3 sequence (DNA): TGTGCCAGCCACCGCAACCGGTACACTGAAGCTTTCTTT. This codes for CASHRNRYTEAFF.

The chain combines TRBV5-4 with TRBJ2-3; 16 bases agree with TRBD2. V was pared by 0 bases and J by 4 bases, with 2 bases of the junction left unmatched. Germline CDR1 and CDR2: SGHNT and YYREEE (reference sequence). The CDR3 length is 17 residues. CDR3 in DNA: TGTGCCAGCAGCTTGGCCGGGACTAGCGGGGGGGCAGATACGCAGTATTTT. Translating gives CASSLAGTSGGADTQYF.

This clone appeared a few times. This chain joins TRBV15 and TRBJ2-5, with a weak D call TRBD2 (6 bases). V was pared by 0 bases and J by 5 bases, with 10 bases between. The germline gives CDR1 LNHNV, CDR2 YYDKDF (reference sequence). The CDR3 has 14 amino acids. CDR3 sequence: CATSREGGAETQYF. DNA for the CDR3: TGTGCCACCAGCAGAGAGGGGGGAGCGGAGACCCAGTACTTC.

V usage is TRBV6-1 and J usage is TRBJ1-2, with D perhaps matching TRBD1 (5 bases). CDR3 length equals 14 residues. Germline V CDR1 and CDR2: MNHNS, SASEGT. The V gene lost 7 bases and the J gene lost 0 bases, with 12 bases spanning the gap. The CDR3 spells CASNQGSTNYGYTF. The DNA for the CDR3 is TGTGCCAGCAACCAGGGAAGTACTAACTATGGCTACACCTTC.

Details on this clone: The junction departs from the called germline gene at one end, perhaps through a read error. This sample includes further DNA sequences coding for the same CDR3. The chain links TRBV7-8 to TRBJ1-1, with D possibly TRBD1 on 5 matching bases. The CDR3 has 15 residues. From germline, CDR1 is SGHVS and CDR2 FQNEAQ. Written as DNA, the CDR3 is TGTGCCAGCAGCTTAAGGGGCACCAGGAACACTGAAGCCTTCTTT. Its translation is CASSLRGTRNTEAFF.